The 18 T cell receptor beta chains given below trace back to one sample, sequenced in a study of cytomegalovirus exposure and HLA in healthy donors. Data came from immunoSEQ multiplex PCR; TCRdb stores just in-frame clones and leaves some out. The sample contains under 250,000 clones, 81% of which appear only once. Sample: PBMCs. These receptor sequences come from a woman in her twenties or thirties in good health and CMV-seronegative.

The genes are TRBV7-3 and TRBJ2-7; D gene uncertain. The CDR3 runs to 12 residues. The V end lost 5 bases, the J end lost 4 bases, and 9 bases lay between the germline ends. Germline loops: CDR1 SGHTA, CDR2 FQGTGA. The CDR3 region is CASSPGSYEQYF. Written as DNA, the CDR3 is TGTGCCAGCAGCCCCGGTTCTTACGAGCAGTACTTC.

The chain couples TRBV18 to TRBJ2-1; D uncertain. Germline V gene sequence: CDR1 KGHSH, CDR2 LQKENI. Trimming removed 2 bases from V and 10 bases from J, with 18 bases in between. The CDR3 has 15 residues. For the CDR3, the DNA is TGTGCCAGCTCACCAAAGCCTGGAGCTCTGGCGGAGCAGTTCTTC. Its protein product is CASSPKPGALAEQFF.

V usage is TRBV29-1 and J usage is TRBJ1-6; 7 bases match TRBD1. CDR1 and CDR2 (germline): SQVTM, ANQGSEA. The trim removed 6 bases at V and 4 bases at J, leaving 3 bases unmatched. This CDR3 contains 13 residues. The CDR3: CSVGTAYNSPLHF. The DNA of the CDR3 is TGCAGCGTCGGGACAGCTTATAATTCACCCCTCCACTTT.

The V and J genes are TRBV30 and TRBJ1-2; D perhaps matches TRBD1 (6 bases). The CDR3 is 12 residues long. V was cut by 1 base and J by 6 bases, with 9 bases left in between. Germline V lookup: CDR1 GTSNPN, CDR2 SVGIG (reference sequence). The CDR3 DNA reads TGTGCCTGGAGTGAGGACAGCCATGGCTACACCTTC. Amino acid sequence: CAWSEDSHGYTF.

CDR3 in DNA: TGTGCCAGCATGAAGGACGGGGGCACAGATACGCAGTATTTT. Amino acids: CASMKDGGTDTQYF. This chain connects TRBV2 to TRBJ2-3, with D perhaps matching TRBD2 (5 bases). V lost 7 bases to trimming and J lost 1 base, with 12 bases between them. This CDR3 is 14 amino acids long. The germline CDR1 and CDR2 sequences are SNHLY and FYNNEI.

The V call is TRBV19, the J call TRBJ1-5, with TRBD1 as a possible D gene (5 bases). The V and J ends lost 6 bases and 7 bases respectively, with 13 bases between them. The CDR3 spans 13 residues. Germline assignment: CDR1 LNHDA and CDR2 SQIVND (reference sequence). The CDR3 sequence: CASRQQGVQPQHF. For the CDR3, the DNA is TGTGCCAGTAGACAGCAGGGTGTGCAGCCCCAGCATTTT. The full variable domain, in which reference TRBV19 and TRBJ1-5 provide the parts outside the CDR3, is DGGITQSPKYLFRKEGQNVTLSCEQNLNHDAMYWYRQDPGQGLRLIYYSQIVNDFQKGDIAEGYSVSREKKESFPLTVTSAQKNPTAFYLCASRQQGVQPQHFGDGTRLSIL.

The rearrangement links TRBV18 to TRBJ2-3, with D perhaps TRBD2 (5 bases). The CDR3 contains 17 residues. Deletions cut 4 bases from V and 2 bases from J, with 19 bases between. Germline CDR1 is KGHSH and CDR2 is LQKENI. The CDR3 loop is CASSREQQLSITDTQYF. DNA of the CDR3: TGTGCCAGCTCACGGGAGCAGCAACTTTCTATCACAGATACGCAGTATTTT. The whole variable domain, remainder taken from reference TRBV18 and TRBJ2-3, is NAGVMQNPRHLVRRRGQEARLRCSPMKGHSHVYWYRQLPEEGLKFMVYLQKENIIDESGMPKERFSAEFPKEGPSILRIQQVVRGDSAAYFCASSREQQLSITDTQYFGPGTRLTVL.

This CDR3 reads CAWTTAGYEQYF. In nucleotides, the CDR3 is TGTGCCTGGACTACAGCGGGCTACGAGCAGTACTTC. The V call is TRBV30, the J call TRBJ2-7; possibly TRBD2 for D (6 bases). Germline CDR1 GTSNPN, CDR2 SVGIG (reference sequence). V was trimmed by 4 bases and J by 3 bases, leaving 10 bases between them. The CDR3 sequence is 12 residues long.

This clone has a handful of counts. The V gene is TRBV9, the J gene TRBJ2-3; 12 positions agree with TRBD2. V lost 3 bases to trimming and J lost 1 base; unmatched junction nucleotides: 12. This CDR3 is built from 19 residues. Germline V gene sequence: CDR1 SGDLS, CDR2 YYNGEE. CDR3 sequence (DNA): TGTGCCAGCAGCGCGAGGGGTCTAGCGGGGGGGACGGGCACAGATACGCAGTATTTT. Protein product: CASSARGLAGGTGTDTQYF.

A single count supports this clone. This chain connects TRBV6-5 to TRBJ1-6; 7 bases map to TRBD1. Germline-derived CDR1 and CDR2 are MNHEY and SVGAGI. J lost 3 bases, V lost 5 bases, and 1 base had no gene match. The CDR3 sequence is 14 residues long. This chain's CDR3 is CASSDRVYNSPLHF. The DNA of the CDR3 is TGTGCCAGCAGTGACAGGGTCTATAATTCACCCCTCCACTTT.

The J gene is TRBJ1-5, the V gene TRBV5-1; 7 positions match TRBD1. V lost 2 bases, J lost 0 bases, and 2 bases stayed unmatched. The length of the CDR3 is 15 residues. Germline V gives CDR1 SGHRS, CDR2 YFSETQ. The CDR3 reads CASSLQGNSNQPQHF. The CDR3, as DNA: TGCGCCAGCAGCTTACAGGGGAATAGCAATCAGCCCCAGCATTTT.

CDR3 sequence reads: CASRRTSVSYEQYF. CDR3 coding DNA: TGTGCCAGCAGGAGGACTTCCGTCTCCTACGAGCAGTACTTC. The V gene is TRBV6-6, the J gene TRBJ2-7, with D maybe TRBD2 (5 bases). The V gene's germline CDR1 is MNHNY and CDR2 SVGAGI (reference sequence). Trimming pared 6 bases from V and 0 bases from J, leaving 12 bases between. This CDR3 comprises 14 residues.

This clone was counted between two and nine times. The V call is TRBV5-4, the J call TRBJ2-7; D gene unclear. With 4 bases removed from V and 9 bases from J, the gap between germline ends came to 14 bases. The CDR3 sequence is 12 residues long. Germline V gives CDR1 SGHNT, CDR2 YYREEE (reference sequence). In DNA form, the CDR3 reads TGTGCCAGCAGCCCGCCGGGTCATCCGCAGTACTTC. It specifies CASSPPGHPQYF.

Written as DNA, the CDR3 is TGTGCCAGCAGCTCACCTCTAGGAGGGCCCGGGGAGCTGTTTTTT. Amino acids: CASSSPLGGPGELFF. V gene TRBV7-9 combines with J gene TRBJ2-2, with D perhaps TRBD2 (6 bases). Trimming removed 4 bases from V and 6 bases from J, with 15 bases in between. Looked up from germline, CDR1 is SEHNR and CDR2 is FQNEAQ (reference sequence). The CDR3 runs to 15 residues.

This clone was observed once. This chain joins TRBV2 and TRBJ2-3, with a weak D call TRBD2 (6 bases). This CDR3 is built from 14 residues. V was trimmed by 4 bases and J by 1 base, leaving 9 bases between them. Germline lookup yields CDR1 SNHLY and CDR2 FYNNEI. In DNA, the CDR3 is TGTGCCAGCAGTGTTTCGGGAGGCACAGATACGCAGTATTTT. Translated: CASSVSGGTDTQYF.

The V call is TRBV14, the J call TRBJ2-7; 8 bases are shared with TRBD2. Unmatched junction bases numbered 6, after V lost 4 bases and J lost 4 bases. Looked up from germline, CDR1 is SGHDN and CDR2 is FVKESK. The CDR3 runs 14 residues. For the CDR3, the DNA is TGTGCCAGCAGCCGCCCCGGGGGGGCTTACGAGCAGTACTTC. Its protein product is CASSRPGGAYEQYF.

V and J are TRBV6-5 and TRBJ2-3, with 9 positions matching TRBD2. V dropped 2 bases and J dropped 2; count of bases not matched to a gene: 5. Germline V lookup: CDR1 MNHEY, CDR2 SVGAGI. This CDR3 contains 16 residues. CDR3 sequence: CASSYLLAGTTDTQYF. CDR3 sequence (DNA): TGTGCCAGCAGTTACCTCCTAGCGGGGACCACAGATACGCAGTATTTT.

This clone appeared a single time. J is TRBJ2-3 and V is TRBV23-1; 7 positions match TRBD1. TRBV23-1 is sorted into the ORF group, with uncertain function. Trimming removed 0 bases from V and 0 bases from J; junction bases left unmatched: 18. This CDR3 comprises 21 residues. The CDR3 region has the DNA TGCGCCAGCAGTCAATCGAGGACAGGTCCCTTGACCGGACTTAGCACAGATACGCAGTATTTT. It yields the protein CASSQSRTGPLTGLSTDTQYF.